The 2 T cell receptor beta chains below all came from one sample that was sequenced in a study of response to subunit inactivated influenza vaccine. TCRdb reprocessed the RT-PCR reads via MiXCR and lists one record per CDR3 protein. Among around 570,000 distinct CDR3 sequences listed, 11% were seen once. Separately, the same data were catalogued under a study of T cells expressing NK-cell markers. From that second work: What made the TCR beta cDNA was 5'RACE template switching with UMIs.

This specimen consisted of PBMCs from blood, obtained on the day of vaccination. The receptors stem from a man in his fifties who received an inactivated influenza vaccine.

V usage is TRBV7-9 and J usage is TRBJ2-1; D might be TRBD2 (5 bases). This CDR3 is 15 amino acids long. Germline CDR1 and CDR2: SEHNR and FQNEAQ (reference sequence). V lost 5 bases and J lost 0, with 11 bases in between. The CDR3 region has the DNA TGTGCCAGCAGCCCCATTGGGAGCTCCTACAATGAGCAGTTCTTC. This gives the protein CASSPIGSSYNEQFF.

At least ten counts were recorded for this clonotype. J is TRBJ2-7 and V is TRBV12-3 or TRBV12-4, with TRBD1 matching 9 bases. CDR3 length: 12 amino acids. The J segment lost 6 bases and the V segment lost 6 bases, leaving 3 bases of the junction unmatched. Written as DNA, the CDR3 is TGTGCCAGCAGCCGGACAGGGGTCGAGCAGTACTTC. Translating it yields CASSRTGVEQYF.